One sample yielded the 5 T cell receptor beta chains listed below, sequenced in a study. TCRdb independently ran MiXCR on the RT-PCR reads; one entry per CDR3 protein. The sample contains 550,000 to 750,000 distinct CDR3 sequences, 11% to 15% of which appear only once. Material for sequencing was memory CD4+ T cells from blood. These TCRs come from a female donor in good health, serving as a healthy control.

This clonotype was seen more than once but under ten times. The V gene is TRBV5-5, the J gene TRBJ2-3, with D possibly TRBD1 on 6 matching bases. Germline V gene sequence: CDR1 SGHKS, CDR2 YYEKEE (reference sequence). The V and J ends lost 7 bases and 0 bases respectively, with 15 bases between them. This CDR3 comprises 15 residues. CDR3 DNA sequence: TGTGCCAGCCTGGACGAGAGGGGGAGCACAGATACGCAGTATTTT. It specifies CASLDERGSTDTQYF.

This clonotype was seen only a few times. The gene calls are TRBV7-2 and TRBJ1-4; D gene uncertain. The CDR3 spans 13 residues. The germline V gene encodes CDR1 SGHTA and CDR2 FQGNSA. Deletions cut 1 base from V and 6 bases from J, with 6 bases between. The CDR3 DNA reads as TGTGCCAGCAGCTTAGATTGGGATGAAAAACTGTTTTTT. It is translated as CASSLDWDEKLFF.

This chain connects TRBV7-2 to TRBJ2-3; D possibly corresponds to TRBD1 (6 bases). Germline V gene data show CDR1 as SGHTA and CDR2 as FQGNSA. Trimming took 7 bases from V and 0 from J, leaving 11 bases between them. The CDR3 length is 14 residues. The CDR3 reads CASTPGDSTDTQYF. The CDR3 DNA follows: TGTGCCAGCACCCCAGGGGACAGCACAGATACGCAGTATTTT. Full variable domain (remainder filled in from reference TRBV7-2 and TRBJ2-3): GAGVSQSPSNKVTEKGKDVELRCDPISGHTALYWYRQSLGQGLEFLIYFQGNSAPDKSGLPSDRFSAERTGGSVSTLTIQRTQQEDSAVYLCASTPGDSTDTQYFGPGTRLTVL.

This clonotype was seen more than once but under ten times. The gene calls are TRBV6-6 and TRBJ2-6; perhaps TRBD1 as D (5 bases). Deletions cut 3 bases from V and 1 base from J, with 7 bases between. This CDR3 region has 15 residues. The germline V gene encodes CDR1 MNHNY and CDR2 SVGAGI (reference sequence). The CDR3, as DNA: TGTGCCAGCAGTTATGCAGGGTCTGGGGCCAACGTCCTGACTTTC. Encoded protein: CASSYAGSGANVLTF.

This clonotype was picked up many times. V and J are TRBV6-5 and TRBJ2-1; D unclear. Germline values: CDR1 MNHEY, CDR2 SVGAGI. Between the trimmed V and J ends, which lost 4 bases and 5 bases, there was a span of 3 bases. This CDR3 comprises 11 residues. The DNA of the CDR3 is TGTGCCAGCAGTTTCGACAATGAGCAGTTCTTC. Translation: CASSFDNEQFF.